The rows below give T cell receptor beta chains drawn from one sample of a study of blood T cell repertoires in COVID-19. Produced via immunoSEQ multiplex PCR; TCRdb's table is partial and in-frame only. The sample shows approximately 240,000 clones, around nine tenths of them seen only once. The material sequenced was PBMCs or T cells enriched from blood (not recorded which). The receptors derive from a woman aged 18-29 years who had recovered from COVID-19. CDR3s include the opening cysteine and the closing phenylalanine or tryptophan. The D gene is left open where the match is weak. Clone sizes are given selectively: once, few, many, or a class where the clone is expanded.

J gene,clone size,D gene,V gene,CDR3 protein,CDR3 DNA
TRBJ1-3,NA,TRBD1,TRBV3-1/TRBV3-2,CASSQYGQGDRDSSSGNTIYF,TGTGCCAGCAGCCAATATGGCCAGGGGGACCGGGACAGTTCCTCTGGAAACACCATATATTTT
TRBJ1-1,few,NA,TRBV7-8,CASSLGPDTEAFF,TGTGCCAGCAGCTTAGGGCCAGACACTGAAGCTTTCTTT
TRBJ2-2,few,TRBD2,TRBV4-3,CASSQDGTSGAGGELFF,TGCGCCAGCAGCCAAGATGGCACTAGCGGGGCCGGCGGGGAGCTGTTTTTT
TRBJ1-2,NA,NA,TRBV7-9,CASSLATGYGYTF,TGTGCCAGCAGCTTAGCGACAGGTTATGGCTACACCTTC
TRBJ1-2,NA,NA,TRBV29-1,CSVDVKGDYGYTF,TGCAGCGTTGATGTGAAGGGAGACTATGGCTACACCTTC
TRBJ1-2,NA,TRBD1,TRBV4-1,CASSQPRDRLNYGYTF,TGCGCCAGCAGCCAACCTAGGGACAGGTTAAACTATGGCTACACCTTC
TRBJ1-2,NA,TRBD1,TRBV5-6,CASSLGRGNYGYTF,TGTGCCAGCAGCTTGGGCAGGGGGAACTATGGCTACACCTTC
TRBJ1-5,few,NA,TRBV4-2,CASSQDGEGFGNQPQHF,TGTGCCAGCAGCCAAGATGGGGAGGGATTTGGCAATCAGCCCCAGCATTTT
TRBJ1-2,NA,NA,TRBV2,CASSQRYGYTF,TGTGCCAGCAGTCAGCGGTATGGCTACACCTTC
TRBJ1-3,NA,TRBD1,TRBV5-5,CASSLRTGTSGNTIYF,TGTGCCAGCAGCTTGAGGACAGGCACCTCTGGAAACACCATATATTTT
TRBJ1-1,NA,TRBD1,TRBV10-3,CAIRLSTGGRNTEAFF,TGTGCCATCAGGCTCTCGACAGGGGGCCGTAACACTGAAGCTTTCTTT
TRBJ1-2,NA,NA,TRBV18,CASSPPSWGGAPNYGYTF,TGTGCCAGCTCACCCCCCTCCTGGGGGGGGGCACCTAACTATGGCTACACCTTC
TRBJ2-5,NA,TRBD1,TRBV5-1,CASSPTGEETQYF,TGCGCCAGCAGCCCGACAGGGGAAGAGACCCAGTACTTC
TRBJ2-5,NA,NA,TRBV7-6,CASSFGEQGREYQETQYF,TGTGCCAGCAGCTTCGGCGAGCAGGGGAGAGAGTACCAAGAGACCCAGTACTTC
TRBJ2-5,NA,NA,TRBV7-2,CASSPSGAGVGNEETQYF,TGTGCCAGCAGCCCCTCAGGGGCGGGGGTAGGGAACGAAGAGACCCAGTACTTC
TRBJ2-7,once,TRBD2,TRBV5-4,CASSPPLAGGGEQYF,TGTGCCAGCAGCCCTCCCCTGGCGGGGGGGGGTGAGCAGTACTTC
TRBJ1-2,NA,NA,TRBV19,CASGGGTGNYGYTF,TGTGCCAGTGGGGGAGGGACGGGAAACTATGGCTACACCTTC
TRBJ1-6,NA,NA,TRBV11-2,CASSTRSGRDPYNSPLHF,TGTGCCAGCAGCACCAGGTCAGGGAGGGATCCCTATAATTCACCCCTCCACTTT
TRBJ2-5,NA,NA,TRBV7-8,CASSLVAGRETQYF,TGTGCCAGCAGCTTAGTCGCGGGAAGAGAGACCCAGTACTTC
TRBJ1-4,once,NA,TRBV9,CASSVEAGSNEKLFF,TGTGCCAGCAGCGTAGAGGCAGGGTCTAATGAAAAACTGTTTTTT
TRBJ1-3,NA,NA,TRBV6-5,CASSYRSGNTIYF,TGTGCCAGCAGTTACAGAAGCGGAAACACCATATATTTT
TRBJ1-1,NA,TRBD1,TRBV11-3,CASSYSGTENTEAFF,TGTGCCAGCAGCTATTCCGGGACAGAGAACACTGAAGCTTTCTTT
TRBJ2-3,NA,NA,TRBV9,CASSVGSGTNGEDTQYF,TGTGCCAGCAGCGTAGGATCAGGGACAAATGGGGAAGATACGCAGTATTTT
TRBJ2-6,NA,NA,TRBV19,CASSIGGSLELFSGANVLTF,TGTGCCAGTAGTATAGGCGGCAGCCTAGAGTTATTCTCTGGGGCCAACGTCCTGACTTTC
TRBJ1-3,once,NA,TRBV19,CASSTGGTGNTIYF,TGTGCCAGTAGTACCGGGGGAACTGGAAACACCATATATTTT
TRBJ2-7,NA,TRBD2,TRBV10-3,CAISERVAGFSYEQYF,TGTGCCATCAGTGAGAGGGTAGCGGGCTTCTCCTACGAGCAGTACTTC
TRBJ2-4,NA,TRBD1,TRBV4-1,CASSQGKARGPMKNIQYF,TGCGCCAGCAGCCAAGGCAAGGCCAGGGGGCCTATGAAAAACATTCAGTACTTC
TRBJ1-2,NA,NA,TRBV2,CASRPYGQINYGYTF,TGTGCCAGCAGACCTTACGGACAGATTAACTATGGCTACACCTTC
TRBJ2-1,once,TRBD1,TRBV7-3,CASSPTRDRVNEQFF,TGTGCCAGCAGCCCCACCAGAGACAGGGTCAATGAGCAGTTCTTC
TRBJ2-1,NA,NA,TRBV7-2,CASTGPRFF,TGTGCCAGCACTGGGCCGCGGTTCTTC
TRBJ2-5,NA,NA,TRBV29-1,CSVASGYQETQYF,TGCAGCGTTGCCAGCGGCTACCAAGAGACCCAGTACTTC
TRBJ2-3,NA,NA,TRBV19,CASSALAGRITDTQYF,TGTGCCAGTAGTGCATTGGCAGGTCGTATCACAGATACGCAGTATTTT
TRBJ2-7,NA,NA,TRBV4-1,CASSQSPEQGKYEQYF,TGCGCCAGCAGCCAATCTCCGGAGCAGGGCAAATACGAGCAGTACTTC
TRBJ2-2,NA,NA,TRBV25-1,CASSESPPNTGELFF,TGTGCCAGCAGTGAATCCCCCCCAAACACCGGGGAGCTGTTTTTT
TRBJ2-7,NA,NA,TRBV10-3,CAISPGSYEQYF,TGTGCCATCAGTCCGGGCTCCTACGAGCAGTACTTC
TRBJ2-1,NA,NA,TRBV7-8,CASSLFASPSYNEQFF,TGTGCCAGCAGCTTATTCGCTAGCCCCTCTTACAATGAGCAGTTCTTC
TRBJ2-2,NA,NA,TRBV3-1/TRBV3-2,CASSPVSNTGELFF,TGTGCCAGCAGCCCGGTCTCGAACACCGGGGAGCTGTTTTTT
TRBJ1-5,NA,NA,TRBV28,CASTTGLSNQPQHF,TGTGCCAGCACGACAGGCCTTAGCAATCAGCCCCAGCATTTT
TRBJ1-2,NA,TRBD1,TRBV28,CASRTGTAIYGYTF,TGTGCCAGCAGGACCGGGACAGCGATCTATGGCTACACCTTC
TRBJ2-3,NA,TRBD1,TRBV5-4,CASSLTGGDTQYF,TGTGCCAGCAGCTTAACAGGGGGAGATACGCAGTATTTT
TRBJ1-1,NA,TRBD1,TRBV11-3,CASSLSATGGTEAFF,TGTGCCAGCAGCTTATCTGCGACAGGGGGAACTGAAGCTTTCTTT
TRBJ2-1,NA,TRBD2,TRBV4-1,CASSRVGAGGPYNEQFF,TGCGCCAGCAGCCGGGTGGGAGCGGGGGGCCCTTACAATGAGCAGTTCTTC
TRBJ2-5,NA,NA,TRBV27,CASSLRTQETQYF,TGTGCCAGCAGTTTAAGGACACAAGAGACCCAGTACTTC
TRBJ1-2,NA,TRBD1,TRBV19,CASSIQGAKSDGYTF,TGTGCCAGTAGTATACAGGGGGCGAAGTCCGATGGCTACACCTTC
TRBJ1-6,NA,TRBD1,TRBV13,CASSLTDRVIPLHF,TGTGCCAGCAGCTTAACGGACAGGGTGATTCCCCTCCACTTT
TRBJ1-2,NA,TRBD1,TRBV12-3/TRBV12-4,CASSAQGEDGYTF,TGTGCCAGCAGTGCCCAGGGGGAGGATGGCTACACCTTC
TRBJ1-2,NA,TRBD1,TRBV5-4,CASRLRDRGYGYTF,TGTGCCAGCAGGCTCCGGGACAGGGGCTATGGCTACACCTTC
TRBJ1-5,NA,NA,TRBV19,CASLTAEGAAEPQHF,TGTGCCAGTTTGACGGCAGAAGGGGCAGCTGAGCCCCAGCATTTT
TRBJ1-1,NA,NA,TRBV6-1,CASSEDKIAEAFF,TGTGCCAGCAGTGAAGATAAGATAGCTGAAGCTTTCTTT
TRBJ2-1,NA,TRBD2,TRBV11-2,CASSSGRAYNEQFF,TGTGCCAGCAGTAGCGGGAGGGCCTACAATGAGCAGTTCTTC
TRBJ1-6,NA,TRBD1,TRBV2,CASNGQANSPLHF,TGTGCCAGCAATGGACAGGCGAATTCACCCCTCCACTTT
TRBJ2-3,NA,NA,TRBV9,CASSYSGSTDTQYF,TGTGCCAGCAGCTACAGCGGTTCCACAGATACGCAGTATTTT
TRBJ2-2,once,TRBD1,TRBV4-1,CASSPSGGVDGELFF,TGCGCCAGCAGCCCCTCAGGGGGCGTGGACGGGGAGCTGTTTTTT
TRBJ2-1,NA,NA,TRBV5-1,CASSLQGSGTIYGEQFF,TGCGCCAGCAGCTTGCAGGGCTCCGGGACAATTTACGGTGAGCAGTTCTTC
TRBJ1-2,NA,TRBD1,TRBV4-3,CASSQGTGGSNTGYTF,TGCGCCAGCAGCCAAGGGACAGGGGGTTCTAATACTGGCTACACCTTC